Described below is a single T cell receptor (beta chain) sequence and its context. The V gene's germline CDR1 is PRHDT and CDR2 FYEKMQ (reference sequence). CDR3 length: 12 amino acids. Deletions cut 6 bases from V and 16 bases from J, with 19 bases between. Under the authors' procedure: Cell counts per sample came from amplifying reference gene primers. The assay was immunoSEQ multiplex PCR, and TCRdb's table has in-frame clones only and misses some. That table is the source of V, J and clone size, and D and trimming were worked out from the DNA. The sample lists 200,000 to 300,000 clones; around 83% were seen once. The sample belongs to a study of blood T cell repertoires in COVID-19. Overall study context: Samples came from the United States, Italy and Spain, spanning acute and convalescent COVID-19. T cells, B-cell-depleted T cells, or PBMCs supplied cDNA or gDNA.

Sequenced sample: peripheral blood. The TCR comes from a woman aged 55-70 years with active or convalescent COVID-19. The V call is TRBV13, the J call TRBJ2-1; weak D call: TRBD2 (6 bases). CDR3 protein: CASRSQRASLFF. The CDR3 nucleotides read TGTGCCAGCAGAAGTCAGCGGGCGAGCTTATTCTTC. The full variable domain, rest sourced from reference TRBV13 and TRBJ2-1, is AAGVIQSPRHLIKEKRETATLKCYPIPRHDTVYWYQQGPGQDPQFLISFYEKMQSDKGSIPDRFSAQQFSDYHSELNMSSLELGDSALYFCASRSQRASLFFGPGTRLTVL.